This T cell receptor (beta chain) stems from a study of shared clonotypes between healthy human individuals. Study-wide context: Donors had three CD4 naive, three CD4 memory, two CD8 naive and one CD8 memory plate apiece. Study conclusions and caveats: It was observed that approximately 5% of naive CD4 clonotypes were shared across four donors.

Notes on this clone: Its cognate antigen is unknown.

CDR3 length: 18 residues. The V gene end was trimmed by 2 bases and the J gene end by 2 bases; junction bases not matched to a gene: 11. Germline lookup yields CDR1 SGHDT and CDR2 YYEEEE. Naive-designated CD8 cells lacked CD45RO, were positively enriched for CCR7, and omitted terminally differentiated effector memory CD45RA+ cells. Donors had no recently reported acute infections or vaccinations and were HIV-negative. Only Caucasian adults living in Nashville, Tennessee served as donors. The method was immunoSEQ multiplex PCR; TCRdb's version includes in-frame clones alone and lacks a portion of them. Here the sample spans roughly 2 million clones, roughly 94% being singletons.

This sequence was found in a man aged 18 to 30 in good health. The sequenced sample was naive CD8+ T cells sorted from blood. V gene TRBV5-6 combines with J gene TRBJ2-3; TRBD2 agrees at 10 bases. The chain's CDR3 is CASSFIGASGGVTDTQYF. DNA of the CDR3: TGTGCCAGCAGCTTTATCGGGGCTAGCGGGGGAGTCACAGATACGCAGTATTTT.